The following is a TCR beta chain sequence with its context. This entry is derived from a study of blood T cell repertoires in COVID-19. Trimming cost V 3 bases and J 2 bases; bases outside gene matches: 5. The germline V gene encodes CDR1 SGHNT and CDR2 YYREEE (reference sequence). The CDR3 is made up of 14 amino acids. Using immunoSEQ multiplex PCR, the repertoire was profiled, and TCRdb retains in-frame clones only, with some absent. Among roughly 60,000 clones, 70% to 90% were seen once, and the ten largest hold under 1.3%. The sequenced sample consisted of peripheral blood. The TCR originated in a man between 65 and 80 years old with acute or convalescent COVID-19. The chain carries TRBV5-4 and TRBJ2-7; 7 bases are shared with TRBD1. This CDR3 reads CASSSTGTAYEQYF. In DNA, the CDR3 is TGTGCCAGCAGCTCAACCGGGACAGCCTACGAGCAGTACTTC. Drawing the rest from reference TRBV5-4 and TRBJ2-7, the complete variable domain is ETGVTQSPTHLIKTRGQQVTLRCSSQSGHNTVSWYQQALGQGPQFIFQYYREEENGRGNFPPRFSGLQFPNYSSELNVNALELDDSALYLCASSSTGTAYEQYFGPGTRLTVT.